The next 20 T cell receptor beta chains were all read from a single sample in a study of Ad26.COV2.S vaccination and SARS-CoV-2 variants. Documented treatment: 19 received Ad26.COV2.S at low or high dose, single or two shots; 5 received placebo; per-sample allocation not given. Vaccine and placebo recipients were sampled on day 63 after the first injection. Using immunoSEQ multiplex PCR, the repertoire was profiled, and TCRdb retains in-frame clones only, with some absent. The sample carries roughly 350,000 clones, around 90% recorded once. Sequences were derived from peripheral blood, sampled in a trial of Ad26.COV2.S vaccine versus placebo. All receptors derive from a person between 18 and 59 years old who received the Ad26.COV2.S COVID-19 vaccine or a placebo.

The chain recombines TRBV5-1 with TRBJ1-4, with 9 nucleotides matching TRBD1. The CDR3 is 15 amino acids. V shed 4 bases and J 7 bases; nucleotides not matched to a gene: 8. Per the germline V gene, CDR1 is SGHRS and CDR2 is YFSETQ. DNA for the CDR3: TGCGCCAGCAGCGAATTGACAGGGGGAGGTGAAAAACTGTTTTTT. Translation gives CASSELTGGGEKLFF.

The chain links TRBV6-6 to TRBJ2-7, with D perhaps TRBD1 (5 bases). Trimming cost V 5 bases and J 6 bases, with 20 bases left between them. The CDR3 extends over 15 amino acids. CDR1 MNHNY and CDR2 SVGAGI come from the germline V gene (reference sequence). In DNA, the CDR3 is TGTGCCAGCAGTCCCAGGCAGGGTTGGGGCCTCGAGCAGTACTTC. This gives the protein CASSPRQGWGLEQYF.

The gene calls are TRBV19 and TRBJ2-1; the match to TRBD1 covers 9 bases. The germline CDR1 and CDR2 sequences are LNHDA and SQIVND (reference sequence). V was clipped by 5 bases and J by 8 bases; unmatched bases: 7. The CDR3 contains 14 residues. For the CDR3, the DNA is TGTGCCAGTAGTCCAGGGACAGGGAGGGATGAGCAGTTCTTC. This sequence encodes CASSPGTGRDEQFF.

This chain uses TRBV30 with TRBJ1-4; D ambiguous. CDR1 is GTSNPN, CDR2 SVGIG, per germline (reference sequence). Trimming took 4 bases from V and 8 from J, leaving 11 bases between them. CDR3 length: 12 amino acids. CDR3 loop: CAWKGSPEKLFF. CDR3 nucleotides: TGTGCCTGGAAAGGGAGTCCCGAAAAACTGTTTTTT.

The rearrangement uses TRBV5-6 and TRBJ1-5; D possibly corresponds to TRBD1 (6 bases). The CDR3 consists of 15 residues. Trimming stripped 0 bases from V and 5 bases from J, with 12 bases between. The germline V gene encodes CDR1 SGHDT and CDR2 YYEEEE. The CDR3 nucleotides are TGTGCCAGCAGCTTGGGGACAGAAAGACATCAGCCCCAGCATTTT. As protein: CASSLGTERHQPQHF.

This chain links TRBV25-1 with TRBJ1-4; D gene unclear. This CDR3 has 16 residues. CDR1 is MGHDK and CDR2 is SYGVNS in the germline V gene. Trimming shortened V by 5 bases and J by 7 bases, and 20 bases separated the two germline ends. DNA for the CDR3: TGTGCCAGCAGTCCTCCGGGCCCCCCGCTTAGTGAAAAACTGTTTTTT. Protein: CASSPPGPPLSEKLFF.

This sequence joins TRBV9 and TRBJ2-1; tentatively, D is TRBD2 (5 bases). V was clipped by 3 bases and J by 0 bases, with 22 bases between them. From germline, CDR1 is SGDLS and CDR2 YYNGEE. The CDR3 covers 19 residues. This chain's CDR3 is CASSAPLGGSRSSYNEQFF. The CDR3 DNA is TGTGCCAGCAGCGCACCCCTTGGAGGCAGTCGATCCTCCTACAATGAGCAGTTCTTC.

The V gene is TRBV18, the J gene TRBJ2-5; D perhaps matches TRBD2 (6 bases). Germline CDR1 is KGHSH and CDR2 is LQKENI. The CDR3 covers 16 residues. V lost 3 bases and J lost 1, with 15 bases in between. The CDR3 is CASSPAGGGVQETQYF. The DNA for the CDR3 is TGTGCCAGCTCACCCGCCGGAGGCGGGGTCCAAGAGACCCAGTACTTC.

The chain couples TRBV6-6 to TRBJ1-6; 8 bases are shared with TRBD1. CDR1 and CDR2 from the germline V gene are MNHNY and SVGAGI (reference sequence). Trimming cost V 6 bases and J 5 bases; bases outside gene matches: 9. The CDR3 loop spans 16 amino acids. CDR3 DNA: TGTGCCAGCAGAGCTACCCGGGACAGGAATAATTCACCCCTCCACTTT. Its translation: CASRATRDRNNSPLHF.

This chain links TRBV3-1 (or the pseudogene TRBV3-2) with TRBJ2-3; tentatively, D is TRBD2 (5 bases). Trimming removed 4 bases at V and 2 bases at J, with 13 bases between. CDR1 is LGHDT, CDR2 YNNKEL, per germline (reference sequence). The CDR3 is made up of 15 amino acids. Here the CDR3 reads CASSPADLNTDTQYF. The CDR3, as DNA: TGTGCCAGCAGCCCAGCGGATCTGAACACAGATACGCAGTATTTT.

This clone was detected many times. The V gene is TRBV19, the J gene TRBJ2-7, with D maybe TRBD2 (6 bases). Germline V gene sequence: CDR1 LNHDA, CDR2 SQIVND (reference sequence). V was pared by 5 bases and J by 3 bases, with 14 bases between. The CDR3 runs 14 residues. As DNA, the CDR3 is TGTGCCAGTAGTCCCTTCCGGGAGCACTACGAGCAGTACTTC. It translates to CASSPFREHYEQYF.

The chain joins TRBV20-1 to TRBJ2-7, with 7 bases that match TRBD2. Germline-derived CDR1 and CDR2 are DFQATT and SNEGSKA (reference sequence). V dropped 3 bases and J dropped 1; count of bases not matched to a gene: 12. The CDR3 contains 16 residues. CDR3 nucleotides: TGCAGTGCTAGTGGGCTAGCGGAGGAGACATCCTACGAGCAGTACTTC. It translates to CSASGLAEETSYEQYF.

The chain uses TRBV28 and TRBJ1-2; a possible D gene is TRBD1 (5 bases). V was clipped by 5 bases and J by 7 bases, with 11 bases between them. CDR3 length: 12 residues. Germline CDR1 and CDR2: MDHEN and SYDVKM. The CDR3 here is CASSPGVAGYTF. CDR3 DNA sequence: TGTGCCAGCAGTCCGGGGGTAGCTGGCTACACCTTC.

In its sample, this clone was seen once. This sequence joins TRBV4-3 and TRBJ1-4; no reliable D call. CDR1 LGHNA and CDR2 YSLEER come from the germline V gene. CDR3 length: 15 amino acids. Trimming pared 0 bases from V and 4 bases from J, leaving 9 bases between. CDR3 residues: CASSQERRHNEKLFF. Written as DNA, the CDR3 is TGCGCCAGCAGCCAAGAACGAAGGCATAATGAAAAACTGTTTTTT.

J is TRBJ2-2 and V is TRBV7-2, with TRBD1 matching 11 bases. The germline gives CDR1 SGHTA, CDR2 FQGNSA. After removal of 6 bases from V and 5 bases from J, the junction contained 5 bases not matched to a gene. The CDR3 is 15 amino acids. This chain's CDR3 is CASRWTGGSTGELFF. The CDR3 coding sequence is TGTGCCAGCAGGTGGACAGGGGGCAGTACCGGGGAGCTGTTTTTT.

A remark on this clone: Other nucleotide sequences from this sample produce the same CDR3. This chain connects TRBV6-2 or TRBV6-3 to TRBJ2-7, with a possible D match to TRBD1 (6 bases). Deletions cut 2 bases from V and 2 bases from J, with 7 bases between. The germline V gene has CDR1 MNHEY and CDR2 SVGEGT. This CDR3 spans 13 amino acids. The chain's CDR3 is CASSYGGPYEQYF. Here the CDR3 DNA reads TGTGCCAGCAGTTACGGGGGCCCCTACGAGCAGTACTTC.

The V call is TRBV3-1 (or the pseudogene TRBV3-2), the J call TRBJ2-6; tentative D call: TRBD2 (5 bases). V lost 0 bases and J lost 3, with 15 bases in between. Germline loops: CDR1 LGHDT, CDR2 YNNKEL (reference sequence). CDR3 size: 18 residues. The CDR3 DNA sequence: TGTGCCAGCAGCCAAGATGGTTCGGGGTTCGGTGGGGCCAACGTCCTGACTTTC. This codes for CASSQDGSGFGGANVLTF.

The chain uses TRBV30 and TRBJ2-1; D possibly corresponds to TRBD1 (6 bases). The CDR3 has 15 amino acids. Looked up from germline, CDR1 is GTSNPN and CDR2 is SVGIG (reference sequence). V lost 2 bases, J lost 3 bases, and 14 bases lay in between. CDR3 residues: CAWSPTGFSYNEQFF. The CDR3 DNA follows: TGTGCCTGGAGTCCTACAGGGTTCAGCTACAATGAGCAGTTCTTC.

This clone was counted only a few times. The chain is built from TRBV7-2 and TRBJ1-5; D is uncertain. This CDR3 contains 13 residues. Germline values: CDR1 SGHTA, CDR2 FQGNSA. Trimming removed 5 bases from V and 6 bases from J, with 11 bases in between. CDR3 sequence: CASSASWAQPQHF. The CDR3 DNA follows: TGTGCCAGCAGCGCCTCCTGGGCTCAGCCCCAGCATTTT.

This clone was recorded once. The CDR3 loop reads CASSYSGGYYEQYF. CDR3 nucleotides: TGTGCCAGCAGTTACTCCGGGGGTTACTACGAGCAGTACTTC. V gene TRBV6-2 or TRBV6-3 combines with J gene TRBJ2-7; D might be TRBD2 (6 bases). V was pared by 0 bases and J by 3 bases, with 9 bases between. The length of the CDR3 is 14 residues. Germline V lookup: CDR1 MNHEY, CDR2 SVGEGT.